This T cell receptor (beta chain) comes out of a study of T cell repertoires and HLA-DP antigens. Only in-frame clones appear in the TCRdb table, and some are missing; sequencing was by immunoSEQ multiplex PCR. The data show around 70,000 clones, with about four fifths seen just once and roughly 1.6% held by the top ten. This clone has only one observation. Its matching antigen is unknown. V lost 3 bases and J lost 0, with 15 bases in between. The germline gives CDR1 LNHDA, CDR2 SQIVND (reference sequence). The CDR3 contains 17 residues. The sequence came from a man aged 60 to 75 in good health and CMV-seronegative. Sequencing used CD4+ T cells from PBMCs. J is TRBJ1-3 and V is TRBV19; a possible D gene is TRBD1 (5 bases). CDR3 nucleotides: TGTGCCAGTAGTATTGGGGCAGCGCCGAGCTCTGGAAACACCATATATTTT. As protein: CASSIGAAPSSGNTIYF.